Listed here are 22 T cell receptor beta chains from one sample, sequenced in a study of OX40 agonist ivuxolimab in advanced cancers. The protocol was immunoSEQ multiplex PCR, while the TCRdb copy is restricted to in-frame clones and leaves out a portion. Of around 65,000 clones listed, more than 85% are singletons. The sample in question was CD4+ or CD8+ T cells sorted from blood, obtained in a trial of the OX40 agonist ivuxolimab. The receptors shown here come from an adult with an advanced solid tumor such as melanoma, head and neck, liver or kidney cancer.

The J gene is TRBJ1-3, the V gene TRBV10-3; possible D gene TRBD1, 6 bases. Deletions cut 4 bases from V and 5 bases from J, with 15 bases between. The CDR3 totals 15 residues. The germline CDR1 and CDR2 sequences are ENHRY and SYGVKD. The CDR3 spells CAISGQEGGRNTIYF. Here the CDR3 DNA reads TGTGCCATCAGTGGACAGGAGGGGGGAAGAAACACCATATATTTT.

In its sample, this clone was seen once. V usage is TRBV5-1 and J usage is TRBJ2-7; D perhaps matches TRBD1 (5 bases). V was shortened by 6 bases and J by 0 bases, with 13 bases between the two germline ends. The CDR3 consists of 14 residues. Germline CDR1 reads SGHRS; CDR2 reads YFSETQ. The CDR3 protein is CASNQGGNSYEQYF. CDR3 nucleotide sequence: TGCGCCAGCAATCAGGGCGGAAACTCCTACGAGCAGTACTTC.

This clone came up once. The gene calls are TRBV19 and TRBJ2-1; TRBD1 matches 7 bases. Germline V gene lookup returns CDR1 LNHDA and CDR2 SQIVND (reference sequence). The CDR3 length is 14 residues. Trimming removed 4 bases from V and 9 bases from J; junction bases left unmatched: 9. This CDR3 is CASSTRTGRGEQFF. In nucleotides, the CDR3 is TGTGCCAGTAGTACTCGGACAGGCCGCGGTGAGCAGTTCTTC.

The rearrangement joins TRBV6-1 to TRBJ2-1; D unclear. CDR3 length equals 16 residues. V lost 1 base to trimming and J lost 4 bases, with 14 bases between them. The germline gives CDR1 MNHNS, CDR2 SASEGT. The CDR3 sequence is CASSEVVATAYNEQFF. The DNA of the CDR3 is TGTGCCAGCAGTGAAGTCGTGGCGACGGCTTACAATGAGCAGTTCTTC.

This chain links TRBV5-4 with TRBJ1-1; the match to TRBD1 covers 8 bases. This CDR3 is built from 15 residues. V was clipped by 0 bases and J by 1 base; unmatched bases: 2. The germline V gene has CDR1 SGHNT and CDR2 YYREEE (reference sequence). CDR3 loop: CASSLAGGGNTEAFF. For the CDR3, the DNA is TGTGCCAGCAGCTTGGCAGGGGGCGGGAACACTGAAGCTTTCTTT.

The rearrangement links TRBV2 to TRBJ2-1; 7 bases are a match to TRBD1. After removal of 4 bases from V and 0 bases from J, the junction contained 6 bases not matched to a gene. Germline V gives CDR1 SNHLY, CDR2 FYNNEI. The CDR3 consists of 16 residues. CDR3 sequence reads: CASSGPGQSSYNEQFF. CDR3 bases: TGTGCCAGCAGTGGACCGGGACAGAGCTCCTACAATGAGCAGTTCTTC.

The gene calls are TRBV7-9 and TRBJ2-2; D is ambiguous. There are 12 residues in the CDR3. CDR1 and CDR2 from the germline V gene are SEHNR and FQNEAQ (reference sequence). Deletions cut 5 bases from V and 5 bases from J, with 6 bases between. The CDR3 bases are TGTGCCAGCAGCATTCTAACCGGGGAGCTGTTTTTT. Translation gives CASSILTGELFF.

CDR3 DNA: TGCGCCAGCAGCTTGGAACAGGGGATCGCGTCTTATGGCTACACCTTC. It encodes CASSLEQGIASYGYTF. The chain couples TRBV5-1 to TRBJ1-2; 7 bases align to TRBD1. J gave up 5 bases and V 0 bases, and 10 bases lay outside the gene matches. Germline-derived CDR1 and CDR2 are SGHRS and YFSETQ. The CDR3 has 16 residues.

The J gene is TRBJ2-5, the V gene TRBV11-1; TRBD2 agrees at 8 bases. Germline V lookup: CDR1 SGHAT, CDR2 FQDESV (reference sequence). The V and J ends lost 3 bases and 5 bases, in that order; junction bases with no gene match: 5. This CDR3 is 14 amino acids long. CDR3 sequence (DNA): TGTGCCAGCAGCTTTAGCGGGACTGGGGAGACCCAGTACTTC. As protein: CASSFSGTGETQYF.

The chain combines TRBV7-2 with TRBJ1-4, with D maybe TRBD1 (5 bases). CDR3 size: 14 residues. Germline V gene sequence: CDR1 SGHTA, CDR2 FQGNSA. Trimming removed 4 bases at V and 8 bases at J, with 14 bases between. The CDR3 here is CASSSRDLQEKLFF. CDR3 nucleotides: TGTGCCAGCAGCTCCCGGGACCTTCAGGAAAAACTGTTTTTT.

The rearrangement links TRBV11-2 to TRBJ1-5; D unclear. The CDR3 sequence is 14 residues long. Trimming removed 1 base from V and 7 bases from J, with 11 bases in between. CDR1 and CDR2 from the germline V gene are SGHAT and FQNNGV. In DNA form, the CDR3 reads TGTGCCAGCAGCTTAGGGGGAGGAACGCAGCCCCAGCATTTT. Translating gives CASSLGGGTQPQHF.

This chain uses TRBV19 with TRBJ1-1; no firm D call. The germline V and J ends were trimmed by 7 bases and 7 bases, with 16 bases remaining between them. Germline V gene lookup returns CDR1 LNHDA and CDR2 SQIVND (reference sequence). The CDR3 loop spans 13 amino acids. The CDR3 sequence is CASNVRRGGEAFF. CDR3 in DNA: TGTGCCAGTAACGTCCGGCGGGGAGGTGAAGCTTTCTTT.

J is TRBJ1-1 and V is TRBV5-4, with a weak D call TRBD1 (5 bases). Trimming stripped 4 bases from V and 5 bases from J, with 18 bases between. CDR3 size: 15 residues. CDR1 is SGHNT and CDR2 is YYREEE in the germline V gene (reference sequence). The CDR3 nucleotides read TGTGCCAGCAGCCAAGATAGCAGGGCTTGGACTGAAGCTTTCTTT. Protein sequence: CASSQDSRAWTEAFF.

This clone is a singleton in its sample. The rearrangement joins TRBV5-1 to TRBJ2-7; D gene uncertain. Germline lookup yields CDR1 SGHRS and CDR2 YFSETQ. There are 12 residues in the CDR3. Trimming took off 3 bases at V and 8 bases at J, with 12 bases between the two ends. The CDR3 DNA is TGCGCCAGCAGCTCTTCGACGTTTCAGCAGTACTTC. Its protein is CASSSSTFQQYF.

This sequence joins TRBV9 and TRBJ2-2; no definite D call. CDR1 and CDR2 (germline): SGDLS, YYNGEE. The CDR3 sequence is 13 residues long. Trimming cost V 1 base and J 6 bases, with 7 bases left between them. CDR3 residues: CASSVLAPGELFF. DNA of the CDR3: TGTGCCAGCAGCGTACTGGCACCCGGGGAGCTGTTTTTT.

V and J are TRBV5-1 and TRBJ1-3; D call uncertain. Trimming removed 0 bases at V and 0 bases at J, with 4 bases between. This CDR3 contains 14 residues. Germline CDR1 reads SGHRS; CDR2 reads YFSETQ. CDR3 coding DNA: TGCGCCAGCAGCTTGGGTTTCTCTGGAAACACCATATATTTT. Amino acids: CASSLGFSGNTIYF.

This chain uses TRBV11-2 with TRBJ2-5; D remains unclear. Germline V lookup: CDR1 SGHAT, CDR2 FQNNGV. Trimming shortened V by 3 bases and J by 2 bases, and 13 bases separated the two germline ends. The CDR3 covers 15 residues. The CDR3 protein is CASSFNGDLQETQYF. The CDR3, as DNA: TGTGCCAGCAGCTTTAACGGAGACTTACAAGAGACCCAGTACTTC.

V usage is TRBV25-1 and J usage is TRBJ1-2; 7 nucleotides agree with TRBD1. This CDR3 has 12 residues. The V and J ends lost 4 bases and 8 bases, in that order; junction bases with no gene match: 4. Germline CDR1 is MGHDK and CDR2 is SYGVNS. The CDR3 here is CASSGGGWGYTF. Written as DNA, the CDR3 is TGTGCCAGCAGTGGAGGGGGCTGGGGCTACACCTTC.

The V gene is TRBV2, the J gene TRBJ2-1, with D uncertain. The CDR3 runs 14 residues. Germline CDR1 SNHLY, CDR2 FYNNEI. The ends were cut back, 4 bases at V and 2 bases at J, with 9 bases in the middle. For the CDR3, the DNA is TGTGCCAGCAGTGCACAGACCGCCTACAATGAGCAGTTCTTC. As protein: CASSAQTAYNEQFF.

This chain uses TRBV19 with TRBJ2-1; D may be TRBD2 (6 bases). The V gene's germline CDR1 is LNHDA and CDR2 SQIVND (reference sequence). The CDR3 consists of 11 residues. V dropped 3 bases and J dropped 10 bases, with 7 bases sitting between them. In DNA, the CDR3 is TGTGCCAGTAGTATGGGAGGAGAGCAGTTCTTC. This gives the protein CASSMGGEQFF.

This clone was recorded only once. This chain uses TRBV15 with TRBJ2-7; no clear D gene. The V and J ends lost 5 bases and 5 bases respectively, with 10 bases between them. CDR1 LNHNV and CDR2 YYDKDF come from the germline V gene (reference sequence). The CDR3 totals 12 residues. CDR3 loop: CATSGERDEQYF. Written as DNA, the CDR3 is TGTGCCACCAGCGGGGAAAGGGACGAGCAGTACTTC.

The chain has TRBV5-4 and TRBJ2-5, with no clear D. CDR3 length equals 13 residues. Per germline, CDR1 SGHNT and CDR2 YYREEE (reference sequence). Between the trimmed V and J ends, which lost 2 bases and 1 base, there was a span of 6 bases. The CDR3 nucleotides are TGTGCCAGCAGCTTACAGCGCCAAGAGACCCAGTACTTC. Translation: CASSLQRQETQYF.